These T cell receptor beta chains were read from a single sample in a study of yellow fever vaccine responses in identical twins. TCRdb reprocessed the RT-PCR reads with MiXCR, giving one entry per CDR3 protein. The top ten hold just under 30% of the sample, which has hundreds of distinct CDR3 sequences, around 67% seen once. The sample consisted of T cells from blood (PBMCs), unsorted or a sorted subset (not recorded which), taken before or after yellow fever vaccination (not recorded which). All receptors derive from a female donor who received the yellow fever vaccine. CDR3s include the opening cysteine and the closing phenylalanine or tryptophan. Each record gives: D gene, J gene, V gene, clone size, CDR3 DNA, CDR3 protein. A D gene is named only where the DNA matches it firmly. Expanded clones are given a class, and other clones once, few, many or no size at all.

TRBD1 | TRBJ1-3 | TRBV6-1 | . | TGTGCCAGCAGGCAAAAAGGGACAGGGAGTGCCACCATATATTTT | CASRQKGTGSATIYF
. | TRBJ1-2 | TRBV6-5 | hyperexpanded | TGTGCCAGCAGTTACGGGGGGGAAGGCTACACCTTC | CASSYGGEGYTF
TRBD2 | TRBJ2-1 | TRBV6-1 | . | TGTGCCAGCAGTGAAGCGATGGGAGGGCGGGGTGAGCAGTTCTTC | CASSEAMGGRGEQFF
. | TRBJ2-1 | TRBV15 | . | TGTGCCACCAGCAGTTCACTCTACAATGAGCAGTTCTTC | CATSSSLYNEQFF
. | TRBJ2-7 | TRBV2 | . | TGTGCCAGCAGTGTCCCCTACGAGCAGTACTTC | CASSVPYEQYF
. | TRBJ2-7 | TRBV2 | . | TGTGCCAGCAATGATGTAGAGAGCTTCTACGAGCAGTACTTC | CASNDVESFYEQYF
. | TRBJ2-2 | TRBV7-9 | . | TGTGCCAGCAGCCCCCCTATCAACCGGACAGACACCGGGGAGCTGTTTTTT | CASSPPINRTDTGELFF
. | TRBJ1-1 | TRBV11-1 | . | TGTGCCAGCAGTTATCTCCAGGGTACTGAAGCTTTCTTT | CASSYLQGTEAFF
. | TRBJ1-2 | TRBV6-2/TRBV6-3 | . | TGTGCCAGCAGTTACTCGGTTTTCGGGGGCCGGGTCTATGGCTACACCTTC | CASSYSVFGGRVYGYTF
. | TRBJ2-7 | TRBV6-5 | . | TGTGCCAGCAGTTACTCGGTGGGCTACGAGCAGTACTTC | CASSYSVGYEQYF
. | TRBJ2-1 | TRBV30 | . | TGTGCCTGGAGTTGGGCGGCCTACAATGAGCAGTTCTTC | CAWSWAAYNEQFF
. | TRBJ2-1 | TRBV20-1 | few | TGCAGTGTGGGAGGGGGCCCCTTCAATGAGCAGTTCTTC | CSVGGGPFNEQFF
. | TRBJ2-1 | TRBV10-3 | . | TGTGCCATCAGTGAATCGGCGGGGGCCCCTTACAATGAGCAGTTCTTC | CAISESAGAPYNEQFF
. | TRBJ2-3 | TRBV15 | . | TGTGCCACCAGCAGGTCGACCACCGACGCAGATACGCAGTATTTT | CATSRSTTDADTQYF
TRBD1 | TRBJ1-4 | TRBV4-2 | . | TGTGCCAGCAGTTCACCTCGGACAGGGAGTGAAAAACTGTTTTTT | CASSSPRTGSEKLFF
. | TRBJ1-6 | TRBV5-8 | few | TGTGCCAGCAGCTACGGGACCTACCAGGGGTCACCCCTCCACTTT | CASSYGTYQGSPLHF
. | TRBJ2-2 | TRBV7-3 | . | TGTGCCAGCAGCCCTCACGTAGGAGCGGACACCGGGGAGCTGTTTTTT | CASSPHVGADTGELFF
. | TRBJ2-1 | TRBV11-1 | . | TGTGCCAGCAGCTTAGAAGGGAGGTATGAGCAGTTCTTC | CASSLEGRYEQFF
. | TRBJ2-6 | TRBV15 | . | TGTGCCACCAGCAGAGACAGGCCCGCCTTCGTCCTGACTTTC | CATSRDRPAFVLTF
. | TRBJ2-1 | TRBV7-3 | . | TGTGCCAGCAACCCGACCGGGTACGGCGAGCAGTTCTTC | CASNPTGYGEQFF
. | TRBJ2-3 | TRBV12-3/TRBV12-4 | . | TGTGCCAGCAGTTCCTCTCGGGCTAGCGATAGCACAGATACGCAGTATTTT | CASSSSRASDSTDTQYF
. | TRBJ2-7 | TRBV9 | . | TGTGCCAGCAGCCAACGGGATACAGGCTCCTACGAGCAGTACTTC | CASSQRDTGSYEQYF
. | TRBJ2-1 | TRBV11-3 | . | TGTGCCAGCAGGTTATGGGGGGCGCCACACAATGAGCAGTTCTTC | CASRLWGAPHNEQFF
TRBD1 | TRBJ1-2 | TRBV4-1 | . | TGCGCCAGCAGCCAAAACCTTGGACAGGGGTCTGGCTACACCTTC | CASSQNLGQGSGYTF
. | TRBJ2-5 | TRBV30 | . | TGTGCCTGGAGTGTGGGCCGAGGGAGAGAGACCCAGTACTTC | CAWSVGRGRETQYF
. | TRBJ2-6 | TRBV6-1 | . | TGTGCCAGCAGTGTCGACGGGGGCGGTGGGGCCAACGTCCTGACTTTC | CASSVDGGGGANVLTF
. | TRBJ1-2 | TRBV4-1 | hyperexpanded | TGCGCCAGCAGCCAAGATCAGGGGTACGGCTACACCTTC | CASSQDQGYGYTF
. | TRBJ2-6 | TRBV6-5 | few | TGTGCCAGCAGTTACTCGACCCCCGACTCTGGGGCCAACGTCCTGACTTTC | CASSYSTPDSGANVLTF
TRBD1 | TRBJ1-1 | TRBV10-3 | . | TGTGCCATCAGCCAAGGGACAGACCCTGAAGCTTTCTTT | CAISQGTDPEAFF
. | TRBJ2-5 | TRBV11-3 | few | TGTGCCAGCAGCTTATGGAGACAAGAGACCCAGTACTTC | CASSLWRQETQYF
. | TRBJ1-4 | TRBV10-1 | . | TGCGCCAGCAGTGAGTCGATGGCCGGGCGGGAAAAACTGTTTTTT | CASSESMAGREKLFF
. | TRBJ1-1 | TRBV10-3 | . | TGTGCCATCAAGGAGGATTCGAACACTGAAGCTTTCTTT | CAIKEDSNTEAFF
. | TRBJ1-3 | TRBV24-1 | . | TGTGCCACCAGTGAGACCACAGAGAGCTCTGGAAACACCATATATTTT | CATSETTESSGNTIYF
. | TRBJ1-2 | TRBV4-1 | . | TGCGCCAGCAGCCAACTCACAGGCAACTATGGCTACACCTTC | CASSQLTGNYGYTF
. | TRBJ2-2 | TRBV12-3/TRBV12-4 | . | TGTGCCAGCAGTTTTTACAGGGTGGTCGCCGGGGAGCTGTTTTTT | CASSFYRVVAGELFF
. | TRBJ1-3 | TRBV4-1 | few | TGCGCCAGCAGCCCCGGGACCGCCGCCATATATTTT | CASSPGTAAIYF
. | TRBJ1-1 | TRBV6-5 | . | TGTGCCAGCAGTTACGGGCAGGAGTACACTGAAGCTTTCTTT | CASSYGQEYTEAFF
TRBD1 | TRBJ2-3 | TRBV12-3/TRBV12-4 | . | TGTGCCAGCAGTTTGACCGGGACAGTGCCCGGCGATACGCAGTATTTT | CASSLTGTVPGDTQYF
. | TRBJ2-6 | TRBV15 | . | TGTGCCACCAGCAGAGAGGGCGCTACTGGGGCCAACGTCCTGACTTTC | CATSREGATGANVLTF